The 22 T cell receptor beta chains below were found in one sample sequenced in a study of cytomegalovirus exposure and HLA in healthy donors. PCR employed 60 Vbeta and 13 Jbeta primers. Using immunoSEQ multiplex PCR, the repertoire was profiled, and TCRdb retains in-frame clones only, with some absent. Counted here are around 98,000 clones, 80% to 85% occurring once; the ten biggest clones make up over 1.1%. The sample taken for sequencing was PBMCs. The receptors here all came from a man in his forties or fifties in good health and CMV-seronegative.

J is TRBJ1-5 and V is TRBV7-9; 7 positions match TRBD1. This CDR3 region has 12 residues. V lost 5 bases and J lost 11; bases outside the gene matches: 6. CDR1 is SEHNR and CDR2 is FQNEAQ in the germline V gene (reference sequence). CDR3 in DNA: TGTGCCAGCAGCGCAGACAGGGAGACCCAGCATTTT. This codes for CASSADRETQHF.

The chain joins TRBV14 to TRBJ1-1; 11 positions agree with TRBD1. The CDR3 contains 19 residues. V shed 2 bases, J shed 3 bases, and the junction held 14 bases outside the gene matches. Germline V CDR1 and CDR2: SGHDN, FVKESK. The CDR3 DNA sequence: TGTGCCAGCAGCCAATACCGTACCGGGACAGGGGGTTACGACACTGAAGCTTTCTTT. It codes for CASSQYRTGTGGYDTEAFF.

This chain links TRBV4-1 with TRBJ2-7; tentative D call: TRBD1 (7 bases). V was pared by 0 bases and J by 3 bases, with 9 bases between. CDR3 size: 14 residues. Germline assignment: CDR1 MGHRA and CDR2 YSYEKL. The CDR3: CASSQDQGGYEQYF. Written as DNA, the CDR3 is TGCGCCAGCAGCCAAGATCAGGGGGGCTACGAGCAGTACTTC.

This sequence joins TRBV27 and TRBJ2-1, with no clear D. This CDR3 has 12 residues. Per germline, CDR1 MNHEY and CDR2 SMNVEV (reference sequence). V lost 3 bases and J 12 bases, leaving 12 bases between the germline ends. CDR3 DNA sequence: TGTGCCAGCAGTTTTCCTAACGGGTGGCAGTTCTTC. Amino acid sequence: CASSFPNGWQFF.

The chain employs TRBV9 and TRBJ2-1; 7 positions agree with TRBD2. Germline V gene sequence: CDR1 SGDLS, CDR2 YYNGEE. This CDR3 spans 15 amino acids. The ends lost 0 bases at V and 8 bases at J; junction bases unmatched: 8. The CDR3 nucleotides read TGTGCCAGCAGCGTAGTTGCGGGGGTGCTCGATGAGCAGTTCTTC. Residues: CASSVVAGVLDEQFF. The entire variable domain, with the rest obtained from reference TRBV9 and TRBJ2-1, is as follows: DSGVTQTPKHLITATGQRVTLRCSPRSGDLSVYWYQQSLDQGLQFLIQYYNGEERAKGNILERFSAQQFPDLHSELNLSSLELGDSALYFCASSVVAGVLDEQFFGPGTRLTVL.

This clone was recorded a few times. The CDR3 region is CATSRDLGTGKGNEQFF. CDR3 bases: TGTGCCACCAGCAGAGATTTAGGGACAGGGAAAGGGAATGAGCAGTTCTTC. V is TRBV15 and J is TRBJ2-1; TRBD1 agrees at 9 bases. This CDR3 comprises 17 residues. The junction had 10 bases not matched to a gene; V was cut back by 0 bases and J by 7 bases. CDR1 and CDR2 from the germline V gene are LNHNV and YYDKDF (reference sequence).

V is TRBV14 and J is TRBJ1-1; 8 bases match TRBD1. V lost 2 bases and J lost 3; bases outside the gene matches: 5. Germline V gene lookup returns CDR1 SGHDN and CDR2 FVKESK. This CDR3 region has 15 residues. The CDR3 DNA reads as TGTGCCAGCAGCCAACGGACAGGGCGGTACACTGAAGCTTTCTTT. It encodes CASSQRTGRYTEAFF.

The CDR3 region has the DNA TGTGCCAGCAGCGCGGAGGGGGCAAGACAGCCCCAGCATTTT. Protein product: CASSAEGARQPQHF. The chain links TRBV7-8 to TRBJ1-5; 7 bases align to TRBD1. The germline gives CDR1 SGHVS, CDR2 FQNEAQ. The length of the CDR3 is 14 residues. The J segment lost 7 bases and the V segment lost 5 bases, leaving 8 bases of the junction unmatched.

Written as DNA, the CDR3 is TGTGCCATCAGTTTAGGGGGCCCGGGTCAGCCCCAGCATTTT. Translation: CAISLGGPGQPQHF. V usage is TRBV10-3 and J usage is TRBJ1-5; TRBD1 aligns across 7 bases. The CDR3 spans 14 residues. The V gene end was trimmed by 5 bases and the J gene end by 6 bases; junction bases not matched to a gene: 7. Germline lookup yields CDR1 ENHRY and CDR2 SYGVKD.

The chain recombines TRBV15 with TRBJ1-1; TRBD1 might be the D (5 bases). Trimming cost V 1 base and J 0 bases, with 15 bases left between them. The CDR3 is made up of 17 amino acids. Germline V lookup: CDR1 LNHNV, CDR2 YYDKDF (reference sequence). CDR3 sequence: CATSRGGRTALNTEAFF. The CDR3, as DNA: TGTGCCACCAGCAGAGGGGGCCGAACAGCTTTGAACACTGAAGCTTTCTTT.

The chain couples TRBV2 to TRBJ2-5; weak D call: TRBD2 (5 bases). The CDR3 runs 11 residues. V was cut by 6 bases and J by 3 bases, with 5 bases left in between. Germline loops: CDR1 SNHLY, CDR2 FYNNEI. The CDR3 nucleotides are TGTGCCAGCAGCGGGGAAGAGACCCAGTACTTC. Encoded protein: CASSGEETQYF.

Only a few counts were recorded for this clone. The chain uses TRBV15 and TRBJ2-7; D might be TRBD2 (6 bases). Per the germline V gene, CDR1 is LNHNV and CDR2 is YYDKDF (reference sequence). There are 15 residues in the CDR3. The ends were cut back, 0 bases at V and 3 bases at J, with 12 bases in the middle. CDR3 region: CATSRDYGGNYEQYF. The CDR3 region has the DNA TGTGCCACCAGCAGAGATTACGGGGGTAACTACGAGCAGTACTTC.

The rearrangement links TRBV9 to TRBJ1-1, with D tentatively TRBD1 (5 bases). The ends were cut back, 3 bases at V and 3 bases at J, with 9 bases in the middle. The CDR3 is made up of 13 amino acids. The germline V gene encodes CDR1 SGDLS and CDR2 YYNGEE. The DNA for the CDR3 is TGTGCCAGCAGCGCAGGGATTTACACTGAAGCTTTCTTT. Translation gives CASSAGIYTEAFF.

The rearrangement joins TRBV19 to TRBJ2-7; D might be TRBD2 (5 bases). The V end lost 8 bases, the J end lost 5 bases, and 16 bases lay between the germline ends. Looked up from germline, CDR1 is LNHDA and CDR2 is SQIVND (reference sequence). CDR3 length: 13 residues. The CDR3 region has the DNA TGTGCCAGTTCCCTAGCTTTTCGGAACGAGCAGTACTTC. The encoded protein is CASSLAFRNEQYF.

About this clone: An end of the junction does not agree with germline; a read error may underlie this. The V call is TRBV10-3, the J call TRBJ2-7; weak D call: TRBD1 (6 bases). The CDR3 covers 16 residues. Germline V gene lookup returns CDR1 ENHRY and CDR2 SYGVKD. The CDR3 DNA reads TGTGCCAGCAGTTTTGTCATCGGGACACAGAGGGGCGAGCAGTACTTC. It is translated as CASSFVIGTQRGEQYF.

The V and J genes are TRBV10-1 and TRBJ1-5, with D possibly matching TRBD1 (6 bases). CDR1 is WNHNN and CDR2 is SYGVQD in the germline V gene (reference sequence). Trimming stripped 0 bases from V and 4 bases from J, with 7 bases between. The CDR3 runs to 14 residues. As DNA, the CDR3 is TGCGCCAGCAGTGAGTCGGGGGCAAATCAGCCCCAGCATTTT. It specifies CASSESGANQPQHF.

V is TRBV7-2 and J is TRBJ1-1; D is undetermined. The germline V and J ends were trimmed by 1 base and 1 base, with 7 bases remaining between them. In germline, CDR1 is SGHTA, CDR2 FQGNSA. This CDR3 spans 14 amino acids. The CDR3 DNA reads TGTGCCAGCAGCTTAGACGGGTGGAACACTGAAGCTTTCTTT. It translates to CASSLDGWNTEAFF.

This chain uses TRBV9 with TRBJ2-2, with 10 nucleotides matching TRBD1. V lost 2 bases, J lost 6 bases, and 7 bases stayed unmatched. Germline V gives CDR1 SGDLS, CDR2 YYNGEE. The CDR3 is 16 amino acids. The CDR3 nucleotides are TGTGCCAGCAGCGTCCGGGACAGGGGATCAGCCGGGGAGCTGTTTTTT. Its translation is CASSVRDRGSAGELFF.

V is TRBV6-6 and J is TRBJ1-2; D is unclear. Trimming stripped 6 bases from V and 6 bases from J, with 14 bases between. The CDR3 loop spans 13 amino acids. Germline V lookup: CDR1 MNHNY, CDR2 SVGAGI (reference sequence). The CDR3 spells CASRGDGRNGYTF. The CDR3 DNA sequence: TGTGCCAGCAGGGGCGACGGCAGAAATGGCTACACCTTC.

This clone was seen only once. The J gene is TRBJ2-1, the V gene TRBV10-3; 10 nucleotides align to TRBD2. This CDR3 spans 14 amino acids. Trimming cost V 6 bases and J 4 bases; bases outside gene matches: 3. The V gene's germline CDR1 is ENHRY and CDR2 SYGVKD. The CDR3: CAISQRGGYNEQFF. The DNA for the CDR3 is TGTGCCATCAGCCAGCGGGGGGGTTACAATGAGCAGTTCTTC.

The V gene is TRBV10-3, the J gene TRBJ2-6; no clear D gene. Germline V CDR1 and CDR2: ENHRY, SYGVKD. This CDR3 comprises 12 residues. With 10 bases removed from V and 2 bases from J, the gap between germline ends came to 6 bases. CDR3 sequence reads: CATQTGANVLTF. In nucleotides, the CDR3 is TGTGCCACCCAAACTGGGGCCAACGTCCTGACTTTC.

V is TRBV5-4 and J is TRBJ1-4; D might be TRBD1 (6 bases). V was clipped by 2 bases and J by 2 bases, with 7 bases between them. Germline-derived CDR1 and CDR2 are SGHNT and YYREEE (reference sequence). This CDR3 is built from 14 residues. The CDR3 DNA reads as TGTGCCAGCAGCTTAGACAGGACTAATGAAAAACTGTTTTTT. This translates into CASSLDRTNEKLFF.